This T cell receptor (beta chain) was found in a study of regulatory T cells in long-lasting Graves disease. Study-level information: By definition, persistent Graves' disease involved antithyroid drugs for over 5 years alongside positive TSH receptor antibodies.

Comment on this clonotype: Antigen: not known. Given a much more abundant clone one base away, this may be a read error.

In building TCR beta libraries, iRepertoire HTBI primers were used together with Arm-PCR of CDR3 regions. TCRdb redid the calling of the multiplex PCR reads with MiXCR, one entry per CDR3 protein. The repertoire consists of fewer than 400,000 distinct CDR3 sequences, with around 19% occurring once and the leading ten covering about 29%. CDR1 MNHNS and CDR2 SASEGT come from the germline V gene. The CDR3 totals 15 residues. V trimming: 5 bases; J trimming: 5 bases; junction bases outside the gene matches: 6. Study-level findings and limits: The study found TRBV28, TRBJ1-2 and TRBJ2-5 favored in persistent disease.

The time point was: persistent/refractory GD, antithyroid drugs over 5 years with positive TRAb. The authors made the TCR library using RNA they extracted from PBMCs. The TCR originated in a female donor with Graves disease. The specimen comprised peripheral blood mononuclear cells (PBMCs), sampled when the disease was refractory, from a patient treated with antithyroid drugs. The genes are TRBV6-1 and TRBJ1-6; 7 bases align to TRBD1. In DNA, the CDR3 is TGTGCCAGCAGTCACTCAACAGGGGATAATTCACCCCTCCACTTT. This gives the protein CASSHSTGDNSPLHF.